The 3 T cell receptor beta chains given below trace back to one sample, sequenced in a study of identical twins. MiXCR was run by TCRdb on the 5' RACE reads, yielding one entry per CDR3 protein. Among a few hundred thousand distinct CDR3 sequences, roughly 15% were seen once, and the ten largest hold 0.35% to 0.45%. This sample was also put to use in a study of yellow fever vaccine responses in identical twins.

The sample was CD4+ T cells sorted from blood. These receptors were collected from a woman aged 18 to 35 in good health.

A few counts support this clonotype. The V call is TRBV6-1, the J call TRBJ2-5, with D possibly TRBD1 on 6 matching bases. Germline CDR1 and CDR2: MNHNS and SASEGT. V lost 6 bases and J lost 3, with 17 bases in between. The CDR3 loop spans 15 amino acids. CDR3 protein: CASSRTRQAKETQYF. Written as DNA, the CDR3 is TGTGCCAGCAGCCGGACCCGACAGGCTAAAGAGACCCAGTACTTC.

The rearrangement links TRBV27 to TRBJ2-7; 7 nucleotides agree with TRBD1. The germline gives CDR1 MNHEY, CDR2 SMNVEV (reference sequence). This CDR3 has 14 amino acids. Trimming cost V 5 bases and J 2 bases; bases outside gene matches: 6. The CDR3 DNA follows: TGTGCCAGCAGTGACCGGGACAGTCCCTACGAGCAGTACTTC. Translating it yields CASSDRDSPYEQYF.

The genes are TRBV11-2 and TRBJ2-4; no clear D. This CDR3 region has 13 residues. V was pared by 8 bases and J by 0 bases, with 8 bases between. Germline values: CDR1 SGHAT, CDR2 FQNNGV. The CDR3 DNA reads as TGTGCCAGCGGTGGGCTAGCCAAAAACATTCAGTACTTC. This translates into CASGGLAKNIQYF.